The entry that follows covers one T cell receptor beta chain sequence. Its antigen remains unidentified. The sample is drawn from a study of long-term antiretroviral therapy in people with HIV. Findings and limits, study-wide: Pre-ART expanded clones dominated the repertoire at every time point. No data were available on ART adherence, viral resistance or therapy changes. Repertoires from HIV showed CDR3 length ranges narrower than those of controls.

Version v3.0 of the immunoSEQ assay was performed at survey level. The table came from immunoSEQ multiplex PCR; TCRdb's copy has only in-frame clones and leaves some out. The sample has under 9,000 clones; over 75% are singletons. This TCR came from a man between 35 and 55 years old with HIV. This material consisted of unsorted PBMCs, taken 0.1 years after starting antiretroviral therapy.

In DNA form, the CDR3 reads TGTGCCAGCAGTGTCACTACAGGGAGCGGGGAGCTGTTTTTT. It encodes CASSVTTGSGELFF. This chain joins TRBV27 and TRBJ2-2, with TRBD1 as a possible D gene (6 bases). The CDR3 has 14 residues. Trimming removed 5 bases from V and 7 bases from J, with 14 bases in between. CDR1 is MNHEY and CDR2 is SMNVEV in the germline V gene (reference sequence).